This is a list of T cell receptor beta chains from one sample in a study of graft-versus-host responses after intestinal transplantation. TCRdb's copy holds only in-frame clones and misses some; the assay was immunoSEQ multiplex PCR. The repertoire consists of about 89,000 clones, with roughly nine tenths occurring once and the leading ten covering roughly 0.1%. What these receptors recognize is not known. The material sequenced was unstimulated CD4+ T cells sorted from spleen or lymph node cells, taken before intestinal transplant. The source is a human donor who received an intestinal transplant. Each CDR3 is given with its conserved first and last residue. A D gene is named only where the DNA matches it firmly. Clone sizes are given selectively: once, few, many, or a class where the clone is expanded.

.	TRBV12-5	.	TRBJ1-6	CASVLGAGTFSPLHF	TGTGCTAGTGTCTTAGGGGCAGGGACATTTTCACCCCTCCACTTT
TRBD1	TRBV11-3	.	TRBJ2-4	CASSQTGTVNIQYF	TGTGCCAGCAGCCAAACCGGGACAGTTAACATTCAGTACTTC
TRBD1	TRBV9	.	TRBJ1-2	CASSAEYPGGDGYTF	TGTGCCAGCAGCGCAGAATACCCAGGGGGCGATGGCTACACCTTC
.	TRBV4-3	.	TRBJ1-1	CASSQGVRGDTEAFF	TGCGCCAGCAGCCAAGGGGTTAGGGGTGACACTGAAGCTTTCTTT
.	TRBV9	.	TRBJ2-1	CASSVGISSYNEQFF	TGTGCCAGCAGCGTAGGTATTAGCTCCTACAATGAGCAGTTCTTC
TRBD1	TRBV29-1	.	TRBJ2-3	CSVEVDRGADTQYF	TGCAGCGTTGAAGTGGACAGGGGGGCAGATACGCAGTATTTT
.	TRBV9	.	TRBJ2-5	CASSGEDQYQETQYF	TGTGCCAGCAGCGGGGAGGACCAATACCAAGAGACCCAGTACTTC
TRBD1	TRBV5-1	.	TRBJ2-7	CASSTGQPYEQYF	TGCGCCAGCAGCACGGGACAGCCTTACGAGCAGTACTTC
.	TRBV11-2	.	TRBJ2-3	CASSLVEDTTQYF	TGTGCCAGCAGCTTAGTAGAGGACACAACGCAGTATTTT
.	TRBV5-1	.	TRBJ2-3	CASSPEGTTDTQYF	TGCGCCAGCAGCCCCGAGGGTACTACAGATACGCAGTATTTT
.	TRBV9	.	TRBJ2-5	CASSGLAGETQYF	TGTGCCAGCAGCGGTTTGGCAGGAGAGACCCAGTACTTC
.	TRBV7-9	.	TRBJ2-1	CASSSLARYSYNEQFF	TGTGCCAGCAGCTCCCTAGCGAGGTACTCCTACAATGAGCAGTTCTTC
TRBD1	TRBV19	.	TRBJ1-4	CASSRDRVTNEKLFF	TGTGCCAGTAGCCGGGACAGGGTAACTAATGAAAAACTGTTTTTT
TRBD2	TRBV5-3	.	TRBJ2-3	CARSYHTSSGGAGDTQYF	TGTGCCAGAAGCTATCACACCTCTAGCGGGGGGGCGGGTGATACGCAGTATTTT
.	TRBV7-9	.	TRBJ2-7	CASSPRGDSYEQYF	TGTGCCAGCAGCCCCAGGGGTGACTCCTACGAGCAGTACTTC
TRBD1	TRBV7-2	.	TRBJ1-6	CASSLRVQGALSPLHF	TGTGCCAGCAGCTTAAGGGTACAGGGGGCCTTGTCACCCCTCCACTTT
TRBD1	TRBV10-3	.	TRBJ1-2	CAISESTPGGQGGYTF	TGTGCCATCAGTGAGTCCACTCCAGGGGGACAGGGTGGCTACACCTTC
.	TRBV25-1	.	TRBJ2-2	CASVNRNTGELFF	TGTGCCAGCGTCAACAGGAACACCGGGGAGCTGTTTTTT
.	TRBV10-3	.	TRBJ2-5	CAIGQAYQETQYF	TGTGCCATCGGCCAAGCGTACCAAGAGACCCAGTACTTC
TRBD1	TRBV2	.	TRBJ2-7	CASSVSDRGYEQYF	TGTGCCAGCAGTGTTTCTGACAGGGGCTACGAGCAGTACTTC
.	TRBV4-3	.	TRBJ2-7	CASSPGGSYEQYF	TGCGCCAGCAGTCCGGGTGGATCCTACGAGCAGTACTTC
.	TRBV30	.	TRBJ1-2	CAWSHYRDNYGYTF	TGTGCCTGGAGTCATTACAGGGATAACTATGGCTACACCTTC
TRBD1	TRBV4-2	few	TRBJ1-4	CATSGQEGEKLFF	TGTGCCACCTCGGGACAGGAGGGAGAAAAACTGTTTTTT
TRBD1	TRBV6-1	.	TRBJ2-7	CASRNRGTGTYEQYF	TGTGCCAGCAGGAACCGCGGGACAGGGACCTACGAGCAGTACTTC
TRBD2	TRBV18	.	TRBJ2-3	CASSPTSGWSTDTQYF	TGTGCCAGCTCACCGACTAGCGGGTGGAGCACAGATACGCAGTATTTT
TRBD1	TRBV7-8	.	TRBJ2-7	CASSFGTGGYEQYF	TGTGCCAGCAGCTTCGGGACAGGGGGCTACGAGCAGTACTTC
TRBD1	TRBV19	.	TRBJ2-7	CASSIRASGSGQGSSEQYF	TGTGCCAGTAGTATTAGGGCGTCAGGTTCGGGACAGGGTTCCAGCGAGCAGTACTTC
.	TRBV6-4	few	TRBJ2-3	CASSDRGYSTDTQYF	TGTGCCAGCAGTGACAGGGGATACAGCACAGATACGCAGTATTTT
.	TRBV5-1	.	TRBJ2-7	CASSPGGRTYEQYF	TGCGCCAGCAGCCCCGGGGGGCGAACCTACGAGCAGTACTTC
.	TRBV15	.	TRBJ1-2	CATSRQGLGGYTF	TGTGCCACCAGCAGACAGGGCCTTGGGGGCTACACCTTC
.	TRBV19	.	TRBJ1-2	CASRGVGLDYGYTF	TGTGCCAGTCGAGGTGTAGGTTTGGACTATGGCTACACCTTC
.	TRBV11-2	.	TRBJ1-2	CASSLGGGGGYTF	TGTGCCAGCAGCTTAGGAGGCGGAGGAGGCTACACCTTC
TRBD2	TRBV4-3	.	TRBJ2-1	CASSQDTSGGVYNEQFF	TGCGCCAGCAGCCAAGATACTAGCGGGGGGGTCTACAATGAGCAGTTCTTC
TRBD1	TRBV4-3	.	TRBJ2-7	CASSQDQGAYYEQYF	TGCGCCAGCAGCCAAGACCAGGGGGCCTACTACGAGCAGTACTTC
TRBD2	TRBV29-1	.	TRBJ2-2	CSGMGRPSLSGGSAGELFF	TGCAGCGGGATGGGACGGCCTAGTCTAAGCGGGGGGTCGGCCGGGGAGCTGTTTTTT
TRBD1	TRBV15	.	TRBJ1-2	CATSSGTGDGYTF	TGTGCCACCAGCAGCGGGACAGGGGATGGCTACACCTTC
.	TRBV7-2	.	TRBJ2-2	CASSPGSGDTGELFF	TGTGCCAGCAGCCCAGGGTCAGGGGACACCGGGGAGCTGTTTTTT
TRBD2	TRBV18	.	TRBJ2-3	CASSRSTSGESTDTQYF	TGTGCCAGCTCACGTTCGACTAGCGGGGAGAGCACAGATACGCAGTATTTT
.	TRBV6-6	.	TRBJ1-1	CASSYSLGSNTEAFF	TGTGCCAGCAGTTACTCGTTAGGTAGCAACACTGAAGCTTTCTTT
TRBD1	TRBV7-2	once	TRBJ2-7	CASSLGQGKNYEQYF	TGTGCCAGCAGCCTCGGACAGGGGAAAAACTACGAGCAGTACTTC
TRBD1	TRBV9	.	TRBJ1-4	CASSAEGQRNEKLFF	TGTGCCAGCAGCGCAGAGGGACAGCGTAATGAAAAACTGTTTTTT
.	TRBV5-1	once	TRBJ1-2	CASSLDRGNYGYTF	TGCGCCAGCAGCTTGGATAGGGGAAACTATGGCTACACCTTC
TRBD1	TRBV4-3	.	TRBJ1-2	CASSPPGQGLEGYTF	TGCGCCAGCAGTCCGCCGGGACAGGGCCTAGAGGGCTACACCTTC
TRBD2	TRBV5-1	.	TRBJ2-2	CASSPTSGVAGELFF	TGCGCCAGCAGTCCAACTAGCGGGGTCGCCGGGGAGCTGTTTTTT
TRBD1	TRBV2	.	TRBJ1-1	CASSGSGTGSLGAFF	TGTGCCAGCAGTGGGAGCGGGACAGGGAGTCTGGGAGCTTTCTTT
.	TRBV19	.	TRBJ1-3	CASSIISFSGVPGNTIYF	TGTGCCAGTAGTATAATATCTTTCTCGGGGGTCCCTGGAAACACCATATATTTT